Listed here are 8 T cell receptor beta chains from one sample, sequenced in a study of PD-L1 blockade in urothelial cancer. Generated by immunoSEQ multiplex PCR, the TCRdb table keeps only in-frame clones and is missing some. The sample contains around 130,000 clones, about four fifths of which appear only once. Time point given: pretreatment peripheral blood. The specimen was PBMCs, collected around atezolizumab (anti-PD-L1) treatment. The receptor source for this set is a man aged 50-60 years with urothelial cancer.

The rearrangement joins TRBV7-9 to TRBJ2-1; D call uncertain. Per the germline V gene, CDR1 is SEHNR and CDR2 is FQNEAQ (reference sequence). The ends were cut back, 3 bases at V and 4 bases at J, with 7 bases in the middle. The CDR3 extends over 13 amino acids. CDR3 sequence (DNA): TGTGCCAGCAGCTTGGGCCAGTACAATGAGCAGTTCTTC. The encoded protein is CASSLGQYNEQFF.

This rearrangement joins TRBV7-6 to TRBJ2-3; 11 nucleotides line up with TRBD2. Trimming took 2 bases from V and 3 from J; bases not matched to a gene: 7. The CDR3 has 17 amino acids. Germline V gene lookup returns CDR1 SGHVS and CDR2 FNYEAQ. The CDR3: CASSLLTSGMKTDTQYF. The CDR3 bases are TGTGCCAGCAGCTTATTGACTAGCGGGATGAAAACAGATACGCAGTATTTT.

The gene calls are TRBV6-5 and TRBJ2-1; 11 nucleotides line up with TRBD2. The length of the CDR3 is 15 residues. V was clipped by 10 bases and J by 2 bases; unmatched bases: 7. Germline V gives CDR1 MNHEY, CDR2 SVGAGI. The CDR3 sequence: CATIAGGPAYNEQFF. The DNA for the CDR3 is TGTGCCACCATAGCGGGAGGGCCCGCCTACAATGAGCAGTTCTTC.

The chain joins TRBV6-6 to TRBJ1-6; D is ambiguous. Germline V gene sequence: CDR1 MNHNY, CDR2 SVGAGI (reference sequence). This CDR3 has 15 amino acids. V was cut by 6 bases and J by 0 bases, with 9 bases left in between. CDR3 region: CASRRLSSYNSPLHF. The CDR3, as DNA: TGTGCCAGCAGAAGATTGAGCTCCTATAATTCACCCCTCCACTTT.

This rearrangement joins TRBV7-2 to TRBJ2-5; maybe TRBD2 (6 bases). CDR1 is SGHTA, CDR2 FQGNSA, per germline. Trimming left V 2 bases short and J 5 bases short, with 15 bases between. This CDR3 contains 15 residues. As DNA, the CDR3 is TGTGCCAGCAGCTTAAGGCGGGAATGGGGTGAGACCCAGTACTTC. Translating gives CASSLRREWGETQYF.

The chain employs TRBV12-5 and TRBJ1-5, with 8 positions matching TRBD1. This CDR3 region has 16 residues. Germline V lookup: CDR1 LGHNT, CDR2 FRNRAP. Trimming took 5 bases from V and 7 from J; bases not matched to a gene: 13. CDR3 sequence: CASGPQPTGAEQPQHF. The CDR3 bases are TGTGCTAGTGGTCCCCAGCCGACAGGGGCGGAACAGCCCCAGCATTTT. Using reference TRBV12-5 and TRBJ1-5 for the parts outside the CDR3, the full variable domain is DARVTQTPRHKVTEMGQEVTMRCQPILGHNTVFWYRQTMMQGLELLAYFRNRAPLDDSGMPKDRFSAEMPDATLATLKIQPSEPRDSAVYFCASGPQPTGAEQPQHFGDGTRLSIL.

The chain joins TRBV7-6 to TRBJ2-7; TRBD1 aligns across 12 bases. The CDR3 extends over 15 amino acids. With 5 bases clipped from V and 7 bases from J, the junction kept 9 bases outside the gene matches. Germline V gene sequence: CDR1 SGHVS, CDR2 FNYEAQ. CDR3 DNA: TGTGCCAGCAGCGCGCCGGGACAGGGGGCGGGTGAGCAGTACTTC. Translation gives CASSAPGQGAGEQYF.

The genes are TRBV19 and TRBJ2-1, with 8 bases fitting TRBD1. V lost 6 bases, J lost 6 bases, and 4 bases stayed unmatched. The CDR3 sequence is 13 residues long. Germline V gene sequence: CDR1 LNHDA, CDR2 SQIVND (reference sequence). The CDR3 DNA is TGTGCCAGTAGCTTCCAGGGGGCCAATGAGCAGTTCTTC. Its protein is CASSFQGANEQFF.